This entry describes one TCR beta chain. The data originate from a study of blood T cell repertoires in COVID-19. About the research overall: In each case, the material was cDNA or gDNA derived from T cells, B-cell-depleted T cells, or PBMCs.

CDR3 length equals 15 residues. Germline values: CDR1 SGHAT, CDR2 FQNNGV. V lost 3 bases, J lost 2 bases, and 14 bases lay in between. Assay used: immunoSEQ multiplex PCR; TCRdb lists only in-frame clones, some missing. The table has hundreds of thousands of clones, about 89% seen once. The chain couples TRBV11-2 to TRBJ2-7; D possibly corresponds to TRBD1 (5 bases). Sequencing used peripheral blood. The receptor's source is a woman aged 35 to 49 who had recovered from COVID-19. CDR3 loop: CASSLGPTSAYEQYF. The CDR3 DNA is TGTGCCAGCAGCTTGGGGCCGACCTCGGCCTACGAGCAGTACTTC.